This T cell receptor beta chain was recorded in a study of blood T cell repertoires in COVID-19. Study-wide background: Sample material is recorded as cDNA or gDNA derived from T cells, B-cell-depleted T cells, or PBMCs.

This CDR3 comprises 15 residues. V was clipped by 7 bases and J by 2 bases, with 16 bases between them. The germline gives CDR1 SEHNR, CDR2 FQNEAQ (reference sequence). In the study's own analysis: Cell counts per sample came from amplifying reference gene primers. Sequenced by immunoSEQ multiplex PCR; TCRdb stores in-frame clones only, minus some. V and J calls and clone size are given by that table; D and trimming were obtained from the DNA. The table lists under 70,000 clones, around nine tenths of them singletons, with 15% to 20% in the top ten. Sequenced: peripheral blood. The chain has TRBV7-9 and TRBJ2-3; possible D gene TRBD2, 5 bases. The clonotype was recovered from a man older than 75 with acute or convalescent COVID-19. The CDR3 loop is CASTKAGLFTDTQYF. The CDR3 bases are TGTGCCAGCACCAAGGCGGGTCTTTTCACAGATACGCAGTATTTT.